This TCR beta chain was sequenced in a study of blood T cell repertoires in COVID-19. The wider study: Researchers got acute and convalescent COVID-19 samples from the United States, Italy and Spain.

As regards this clone: Other DNA sequences in this sample translate to the same CDR3.

This CDR3 contains 15 residues. V shed 3 bases and J shed 2 bases, with 11 bases lying between them. The germline gives CDR1 MNHEY, CDR2 SMNVEV (reference sequence). Participant age was about 18 to 89 years, and participants resided in 25 or so US areas. Cohort allocation depended upon clinical history that participants reported. As handled by the study authors: Reference gene primer amplification yielded estimated nucleated cell counts. Profiling relied on immunoSEQ multiplex PCR, and the TCRdb table lists in-frame clones only, not all of them. The V and J calls and clone size are taken from that table; D and trimming were inferred from the DNA. The data show 270,000 or so clones, approximately 83% seen once.

Input material: PBMCs or T cells enriched from blood (not recorded which). This clonotype was obtained from a man aged 45-65 years who had recovered from COVID-19. This chain uses TRBV27 with TRBJ1-5; D is unresolved. The CDR3 loop reads CASSLGGSGNQPQHF. The CDR3 DNA follows: TGTGCCAGCAGTTTGGGAGGTAGCGGCAATCAGCCCCAGCATTTT.